This is a list of T cell receptor beta chains from one sample in a study of cytomegalovirus exposure and HLA in healthy donors. The repertoire was sequenced with immunoSEQ multiplex PCR; TCRdb's copy has only in-frame clones and lacks some. Of 160,000 or so clones in the sample, about four fifths are singletons; the top ten hold 8% to 10%. Sequenced: PBMCs. Receptors were obtained from a male donor in good health and CMV-seropositive. The CDR3 runs from the conserved cysteine through the conserved F or W. A D gene is named only where the DNA matches it firmly. Clone size is stated in some rows and not others, as once, few, many or a class when expanded.

TRBD2	18	TRBV29-1	TRBJ2-5	.	CSVGQGLAGGWGQETQYF	TGCAGCGTCGGACAGGGACTAGCGGGAGGTTGGGGTCAAGAGACCCAGTACTTC
TRBD2	16	TRBV5-4	TRBJ2-5	.	CASSLGLAGVPETQYF	TGTGCCAGCAGCTTGGGGCTAGCGGGAGTTCCGGAGACCCAGTACTTC
.	11	TRBV20-1	TRBJ2-7	.	CSGGLTYAQYF	TGCAGTGGCGGGCTAACTTACGCGCAGTACTTC
.	14	TRBV13	TRBJ1-4	.	CASSLVSGDEKLFF	TGTGCCAGCAGCTTAGTATCAGGGGATGAAAAACTGTTTTTT
TRBD1	14	TRBV5-6	TRBJ2-7	.	CASIRTGGTYEQYF	TGTGCCAGCATCCGGACAGGGGGCACCTACGAGCAGTACTTC
.	13	TRBV30	TRBJ1-2	.	CAWSVGVQYGYTF	TGTGCCTGGAGTGTGGGCGTACAGTATGGCTACACCTTC
.	13	TRBV27	TRBJ1-5	few	CASRDTLSGPQHF	TGTGCCAGTCGGGACACCTTAAGCGGGCCCCAGCATTTT
.	16	TRBV30	TRBJ2-2	.	CAWSAPVGGRTGELFF	TGTGCCTGGAGTGCCCCTGTCGGGGGACGGACCGGGGAGCTGTTTTTT
.	15	TRBV21-1	TRBJ2-1	.	CASPIGQGWDNEQFF	TGTGCCAGCCCTATTGGACAGGGGTGGGACAATGAGCAGTTCTTC
.	18	TRBV27	TRBJ1-4	.	CASSFRRRGAGTNEKLFF	TGTGCCAGCAGTTTTAGGAGGAGGGGCGCAGGAACTAATGAAAAACTGTTTTTT